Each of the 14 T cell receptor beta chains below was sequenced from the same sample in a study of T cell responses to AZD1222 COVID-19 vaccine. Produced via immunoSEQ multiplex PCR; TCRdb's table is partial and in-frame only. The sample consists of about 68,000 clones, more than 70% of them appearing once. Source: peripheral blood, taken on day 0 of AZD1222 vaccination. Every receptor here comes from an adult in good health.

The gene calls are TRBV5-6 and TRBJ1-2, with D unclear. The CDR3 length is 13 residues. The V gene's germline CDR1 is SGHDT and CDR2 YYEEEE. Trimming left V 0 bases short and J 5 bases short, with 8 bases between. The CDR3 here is CASSLDSEYGYTF. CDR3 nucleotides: TGTGCCAGCAGCTTGGACAGTGAGTATGGCTACACCTTC.

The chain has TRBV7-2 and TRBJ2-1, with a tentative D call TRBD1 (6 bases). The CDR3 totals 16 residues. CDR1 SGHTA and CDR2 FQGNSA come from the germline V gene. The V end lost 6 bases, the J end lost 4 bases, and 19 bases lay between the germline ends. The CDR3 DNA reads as TGTGCCAGCAGTAAAAACAGGGCTGGGATATACAATGAGCAGTTCTTC. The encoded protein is CASSKNRAGIYNEQFF.

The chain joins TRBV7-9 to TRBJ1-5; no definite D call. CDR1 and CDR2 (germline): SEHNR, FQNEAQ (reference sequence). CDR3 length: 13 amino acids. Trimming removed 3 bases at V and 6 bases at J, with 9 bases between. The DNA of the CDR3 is TGTGCCAGCAGCTTTCACGATGGTCAGCCCCAGCATTTT. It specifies CASSFHDGQPQHF.

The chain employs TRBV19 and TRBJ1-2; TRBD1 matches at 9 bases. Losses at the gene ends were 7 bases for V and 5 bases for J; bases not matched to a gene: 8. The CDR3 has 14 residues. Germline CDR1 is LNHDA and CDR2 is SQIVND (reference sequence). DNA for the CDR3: TGTGCCAGTATCCCGACAGGGGGTGATTATGGCTACACCTTC. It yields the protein CASIPTGGDYGYTF.

The CDR3 spells CASSIGSPSGNTEAFF. CDR3 coding DNA: TGTGCCAGTAGTATAGGCAGCCCCTCAGGGAACACTGAAGCTTTCTTT. The rearrangement links TRBV19 to TRBJ1-1; no clear D gene. The CDR3 spans 16 residues. CDR1 and CDR2 (germline): LNHDA, SQIVND (reference sequence). The ends were cut back, 1 base at V and 1 base at J, with 13 bases in the middle.

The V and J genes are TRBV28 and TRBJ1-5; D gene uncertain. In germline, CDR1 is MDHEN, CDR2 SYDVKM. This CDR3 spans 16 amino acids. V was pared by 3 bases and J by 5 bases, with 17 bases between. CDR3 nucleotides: TGTGCCAGCAGTTTGTTCGCCCCATCACACGATCAGCCCCAGCATTTT. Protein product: CASSLFAPSHDQPQHF.

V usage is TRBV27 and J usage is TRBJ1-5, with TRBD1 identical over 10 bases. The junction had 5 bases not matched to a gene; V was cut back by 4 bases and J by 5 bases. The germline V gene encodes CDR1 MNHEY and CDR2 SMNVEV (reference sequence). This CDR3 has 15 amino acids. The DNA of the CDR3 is TGTGCCAGCAGTTCCCGGGACAGGGGTTATCAGCCCCAGCATTTT. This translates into CASSSRDRGYQPQHF.

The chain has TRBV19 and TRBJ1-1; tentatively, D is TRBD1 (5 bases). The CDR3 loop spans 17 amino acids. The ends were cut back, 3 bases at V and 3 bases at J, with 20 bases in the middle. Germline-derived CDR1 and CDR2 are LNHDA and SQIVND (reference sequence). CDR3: CASSIRAFAGYDTEAFF. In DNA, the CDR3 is TGTGCCAGTAGTATCAGGGCCTTCGCCGGGTACGACACTGAAGCTTTCTTT.

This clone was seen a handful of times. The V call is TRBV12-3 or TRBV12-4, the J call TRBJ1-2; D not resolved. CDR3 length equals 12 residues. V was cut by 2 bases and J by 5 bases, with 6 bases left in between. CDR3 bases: TGTGCCAGCAGTTTAAGAAGGTATGGCTACACCTTC. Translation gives CASSLRRYGYTF.

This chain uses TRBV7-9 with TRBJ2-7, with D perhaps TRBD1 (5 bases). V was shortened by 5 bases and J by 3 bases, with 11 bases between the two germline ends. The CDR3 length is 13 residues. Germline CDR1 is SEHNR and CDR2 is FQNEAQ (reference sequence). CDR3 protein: CASSPGRRYEQYF. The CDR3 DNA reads TGTGCCAGCAGCCCAGGGCGCCGCTACGAGCAGTACTTC.

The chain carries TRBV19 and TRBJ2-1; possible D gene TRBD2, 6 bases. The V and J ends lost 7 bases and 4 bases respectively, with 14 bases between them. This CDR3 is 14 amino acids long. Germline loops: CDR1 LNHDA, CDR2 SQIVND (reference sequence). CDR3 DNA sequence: TGTGCCAGTAATTCGGGGGAGCGGTACAATGAGCAGTTCTTC. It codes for CASNSGERYNEQFF.

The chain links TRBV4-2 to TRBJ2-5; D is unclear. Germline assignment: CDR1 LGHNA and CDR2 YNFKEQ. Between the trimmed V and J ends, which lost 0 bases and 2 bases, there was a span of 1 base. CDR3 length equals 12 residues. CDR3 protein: CASSQDQETQYF. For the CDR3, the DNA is TGTGCCAGCAGCCAAGATCAAGAGACCCAGTACTTC.

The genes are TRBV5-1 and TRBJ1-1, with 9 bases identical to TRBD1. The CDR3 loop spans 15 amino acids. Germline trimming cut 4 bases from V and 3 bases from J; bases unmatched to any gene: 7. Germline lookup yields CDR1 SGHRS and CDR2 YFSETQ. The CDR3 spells CASSPWTGEDTEAFF. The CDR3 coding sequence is TGCGCCAGCAGCCCGTGGACAGGGGAGGACACTGAAGCTTTCTTT.

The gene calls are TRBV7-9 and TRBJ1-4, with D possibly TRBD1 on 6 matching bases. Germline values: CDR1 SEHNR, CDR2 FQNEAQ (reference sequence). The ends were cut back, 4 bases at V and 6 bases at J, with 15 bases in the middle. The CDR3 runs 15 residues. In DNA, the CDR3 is TGTGCCAGCAGCTCCAACGGACAGACTCATGAAAAACTGTTTTTT. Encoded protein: CASSSNGQTHEKLFF.